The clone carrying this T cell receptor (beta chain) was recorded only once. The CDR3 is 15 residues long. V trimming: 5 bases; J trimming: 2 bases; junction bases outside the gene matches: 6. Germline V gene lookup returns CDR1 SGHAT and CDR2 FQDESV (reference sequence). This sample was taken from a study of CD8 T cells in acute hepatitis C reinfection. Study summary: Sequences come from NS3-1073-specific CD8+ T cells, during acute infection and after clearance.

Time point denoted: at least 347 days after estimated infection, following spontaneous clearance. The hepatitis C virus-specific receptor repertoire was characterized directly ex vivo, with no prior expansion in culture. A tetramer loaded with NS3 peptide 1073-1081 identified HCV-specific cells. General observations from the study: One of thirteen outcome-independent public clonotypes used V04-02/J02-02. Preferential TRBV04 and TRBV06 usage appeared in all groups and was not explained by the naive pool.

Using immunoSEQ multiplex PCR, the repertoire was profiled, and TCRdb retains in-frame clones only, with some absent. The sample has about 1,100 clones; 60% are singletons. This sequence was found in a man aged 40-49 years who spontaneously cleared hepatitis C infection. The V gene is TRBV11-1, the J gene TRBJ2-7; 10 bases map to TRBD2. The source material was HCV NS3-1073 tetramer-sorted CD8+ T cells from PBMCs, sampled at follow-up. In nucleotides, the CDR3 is TGTGCCAGCAGCCCCGGGACTAGCGCCCCCTACGAGCAGTACTTC. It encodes CASSPGTSAPYEQYF.